The sequence of this TCR beta chain was determined in a study of blood T cell repertoires in COVID-19. The sample holds one count of this clone. V gave up 6 bases and J gave up 3 bases, with 19 bases separating them. The length of the CDR3 is 16 residues. Germline V gene data show CDR1 as SNHLY and CDR2 as FYNNEI. Method: immunoSEQ multiplex PCR; TCRdb's copy keeps in-frame clones and lacks some. The repertoire holds about 64,000 clones, with about 88% as singletons. Sequenced material: peripheral blood. This TCR came from a man between 65 and 85 years old with acute or convalescent COVID-19. The rearrangement joins TRBV2 to TRBJ2-3, with TRBD1 as a possible D gene (5 bases). CDR3 nucleotides: TGTGCCAGCAGGGCCTGGTTCAGGGCCAGTACAGATACGCAGTATTTT. Its protein product is CASRAWFRASTDTQYF.